Below are 14 T cell receptor beta chains sequenced from a single sample in a study of monozygotic twins with inflammatory bowel disease. Following a re-call of the 5' RACE reads, TCRdb has one entry per CDR3 protein and lacks DNA. In total, the table holds about 380,000 distinct CDR3 sequences. Specimen: blood. All receptors derive from a human donor with ulcerative colitis or Crohn's disease, or a healthy co-twin of an affected twin (not recorded which).

J is TRBJ2-3 and V is TRBV3-1; TCRdb proposes TRBD1, but this gene call is untestable without DNA. The V gene's germline CDR1 is LGHDT and CDR2 YNNKEL (reference sequence). There are 18 residues in the CDR3. The CDR3 here is CASSQDGSGAPPGDTQYF.

V gene TRBV11-3 combines with J gene TRBJ2-2. Germline loops: CDR1 SGHNT, CDR2 YENEEA. The CDR3 has 14 residues. The CDR3 is CASSLDYVTGELFF.

The V gene is TRBV7-9, the J gene TRBJ2-7; TCRdb indicates TRBD1, and absent DNA this call remains unverified. This CDR3 region has 17 residues. Per germline, CDR1 SEHNR and CDR2 FQNEAQ (reference sequence). This CDR3 is CASSSTRGQVDAYEQYF.

The gene calls are TRBV2 and TRBJ2-7. Germline V gene data show CDR1 as SNHLY and CDR2 as FYNNEI. The CDR3 spans 12 residues. CDR3 region: CASKRFSYEQYF.

The chain combines TRBV7-9 with TRBJ2-5; TCRdb designates TRBD1, a call that cannot be tested without DNA. The germline V gene encodes CDR1 SEHNR and CDR2 FQNEAQ (reference sequence). The CDR3 has 17 amino acids. This chain's CDR3 is CASSLPPPGTGRETQYF.

J is TRBJ1-5 and V is TRBV11-2. This CDR3 is 15 amino acids long. The germline gives CDR1 SGHAT, CDR2 FQNNGV. The CDR3 sequence: CASSLDYQGDQPQHF.

The chain joins TRBV5-5 to TRBJ2-1. The CDR3 totals 13 residues. The V gene's germline CDR1 is SGHKS and CDR2 YYEKEE (reference sequence). The CDR3 loop is CASSSSSYNEQFF.

The V call is TRBV20-1, the J call TRBJ1-5. CDR1 is DFQATT, CDR2 SNEGSKA, per germline (reference sequence). This CDR3 comprises 13 residues. CDR3: CSAPLITNQPQHF.

This rearrangement joins TRBV7-2 to TRBJ1-5. The CDR3 totals 15 residues. The germline CDR1 and CDR2 sequences are SGHTA and FQGNSA. The CDR3 sequence: CASSLGAFSNQPQHF.

V usage is TRBV18 and J usage is TRBJ2-7; TCRdb's assignment of TRBD1 cannot be checked, as there is no DNA. The CDR3 loop spans 16 amino acids. CDR1 and CDR2 (germline): KGHSH, LQKENI. CDR3 region: CASSPLFGTDSYEQYF.

This sequence joins TRBV5-1 and TRBJ2-7; without DNA, the TCRdb call of TRBD1 cannot be checked. The CDR3 loop spans 16 amino acids. In germline, CDR1 is SGHRS, CDR2 YFSETQ. CDR3 in amino acids: CASSTMDRGRSYEQYF.

This chain links TRBV4-3 with TRBJ2-7. The CDR3 totals 15 residues. Germline-derived CDR1 and CDR2 are LGHNA and YSLEER. The CDR3 loop reads CASSQASTSSYEQYF.

The chain employs TRBV4-3 and TRBJ2-2. This CDR3 has 15 residues. CDR1 is LGHNA and CDR2 is YSLEER in the germline V gene. The CDR3 region is CASGQGQSNTGELFF.

The chain carries TRBV11-2 and TRBJ1-2; lacking DNA, the TRBD1 call made by TCRdb goes unchecked. Germline values: CDR1 SGHAT, CDR2 FQNNGV. CDR3 length: 14 residues. The chain's CDR3 is CASSSQGLSYGYTF. Full variable domain (outside the CDR3, taken from reference TRBV11-2 and TRBJ1-2): EAGVAQSPRYKIIEKRQSVAFWCNPISGHATLYWYQQILGQGPKLLIQFQNNGVVDDSQLPKDRFSAERLKGVDSTLKIQPAKLEDSAVYLCASSSQGLSYGYTFGSGTRLTVV.